This T cell receptor (beta chain) was documented in a study of T cell responses to AZD1222 COVID-19 vaccine. Whole-study results and caveats: Donors were largely white British and mainly female; clonal diversity was possibly underestimated. The study sampled repertoires only after the peak T cell response. Baseline serostatus was positive in only six AZD1222 recipients.

Some clones are missing from TCRdb's copy, which holds only in-frame ones; the method was immunoSEQ multiplex PCR. The sample has about 200,000 clones, 85% to 95% seen once. This clone appeared once. Antigen specificity is unknown. Trimming left V 2 bases short and J 2 bases short, with 21 bases between. CDR3 length: 19 amino acids. CDR1 and CDR2 from the germline V gene are KGHDR and SFDVKD. This clonotype was obtained from an adult in good health. This material consisted of peripheral blood, taken on day 0 of AZD1222 vaccination. This chain uses TRBV24-1 with TRBJ1-5, with D possibly being TRBD1 (6 bases). The CDR3 loop is CATSDSIPIGGRGNQPQHF. DNA for the CDR3: TGTGCCACCAGTGATTCAATACCCATCGGGGGCAGGGGCAATCAGCCCCAGCATTTT.